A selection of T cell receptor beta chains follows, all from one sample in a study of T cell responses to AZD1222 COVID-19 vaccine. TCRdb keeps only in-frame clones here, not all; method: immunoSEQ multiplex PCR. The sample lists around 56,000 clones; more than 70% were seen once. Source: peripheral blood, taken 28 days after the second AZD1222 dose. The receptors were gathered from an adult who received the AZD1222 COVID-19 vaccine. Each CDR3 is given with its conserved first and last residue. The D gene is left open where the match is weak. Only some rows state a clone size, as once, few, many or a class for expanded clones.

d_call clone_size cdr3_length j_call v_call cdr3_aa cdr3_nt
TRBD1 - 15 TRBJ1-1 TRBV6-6 CASRGIQGARTEAFF TGTGCCAGCAGGGGAATACAGGGGGCGCGAACTGAAGCTTTCTTT
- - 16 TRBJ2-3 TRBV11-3 CASSLGQIFSTDTQYF TGTGCCAGCAGCTTAGGCCAAATTTTTAGCACAGATACGCAGTATTTT
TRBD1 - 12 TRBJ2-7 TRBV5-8 CASSDTGVEQYF TGTGCCAGCAGCGATACAGGGGTCGAGCAGTACTTC
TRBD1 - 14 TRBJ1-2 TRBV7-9 CASSFEQGAIGYTF TGTGCCAGCAGCTTCGAACAGGGGGCGATAGGCTACACCTTC
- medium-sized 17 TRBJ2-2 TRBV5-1 CASSLGHRDPNTGELFF TGCGCCAGCAGCTTGGGGCACCGGGACCCTAACACCGGGGAGCTGTTTTTT
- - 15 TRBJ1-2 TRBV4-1 CASSYPSRLGYGYTF TGCGCCAGCAGCTACCCCAGCAGGCTCGGTTATGGCTACACCTTC
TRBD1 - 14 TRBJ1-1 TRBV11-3 CASSPRTGGTEAFF TGTGCCAGCAGCCCCAGGACAGGGGGCACTGAAGCTTTCTTT
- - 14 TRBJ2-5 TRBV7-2 CASSLGGARETQYF TGTGCCAGCAGCTTAGGGGGGGCAAGGGAGACCCAGTACTTC
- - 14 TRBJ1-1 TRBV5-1 CASSGGTVNTEAFF TGCGCCAGCTCCGGGGGGACCGTGAACACTGAAGCTTTCTTT
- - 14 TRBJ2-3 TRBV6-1 CASSEIRGTDTQYF TGTGCCAGCAGTGAAATAAGGGGAACAGATACGCAGTATTTT
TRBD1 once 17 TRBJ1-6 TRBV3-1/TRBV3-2 CASSERTGSSYNSPLHF TGTGCCAGCAGCGAGCGGACAGGGAGCTCCTATAATTCACCCCTCCACTTT
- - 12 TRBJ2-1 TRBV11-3 CASSKGPNEQFF TGTGCCAGCAGCAAGGGTCCCAATGAGCAGTTCTTC
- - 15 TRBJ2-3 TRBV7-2 CASSSPTTSPDTQYF TGTGCCAGCAGCTCTCCGACCACGTCCCCCGATACGCAGTATTTT
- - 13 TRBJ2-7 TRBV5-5 CASSFPGRSEQYF TGTGCCAGCAGCTTCCCGGGCCGGAGCGAGCAGTACTTC
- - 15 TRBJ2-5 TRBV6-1 CASSDPSPPRETQYF TGTGCCAGCAGTGATCCGTCGCCACCTAGAGAGACCCAGTACTTC
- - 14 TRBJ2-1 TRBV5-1 CASSLATDFGGQFF TGCGCCAGCAGCTTGGCGACGGACTTCGGAGGGCAGTTCTTC
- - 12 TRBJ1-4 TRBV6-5 CASRRGSEKLFF TGTGCCAGCAGGAGAGGTAGTGAAAAACTGTTTTTT
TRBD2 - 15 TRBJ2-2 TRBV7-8 CASSPWTSGTGELFF TGTGCCAGCAGCCCATGGACTAGCGGGACTGGGGAGCTGTTTTTT
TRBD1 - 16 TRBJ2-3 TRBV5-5 CASSLGQGRWTDTQYF TGTGCCAGCAGCCTCGGACAGGGGCGCTGGACAGATACGCAGTATTTT
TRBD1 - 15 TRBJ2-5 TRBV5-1 CASRPGTGNQETQYF TGCGCCAGCAGGCCCGGGACAGGGAACCAAGAGACCCAGTACTTC
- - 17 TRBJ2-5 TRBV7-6 CASSLDVSGAGQETQYF TGTGCCAGCAGCTTAGATGTCTCGGGGGCAGGGCAAGAGACCCAGTACTTC
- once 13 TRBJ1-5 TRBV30 CAWSVPMVQPQHF TGTGCCTGGAGTGTTCCAATGGTGCAGCCCCAGCATTTT
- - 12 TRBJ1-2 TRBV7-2 CASELSILGYTF TGTGCCAGCGAACTATCTATTCTTGGCTACACCTTC
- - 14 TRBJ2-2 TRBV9 CASSEFGGTGELFF TGTGCCAGCAGCGAGTTTGGTGGAACCGGGGAGCTGTTTTTT
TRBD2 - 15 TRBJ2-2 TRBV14 CASSHSGGNTGELFF TGTGCCAGCAGCCATAGCGGGGGGAACACCGGGGAGCTGTTTTTT
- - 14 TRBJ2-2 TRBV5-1 CASREGPNTGELFF TGCGCCAGCAGAGAGGGCCCGAACACCGGGGAGCTGTTTTTT
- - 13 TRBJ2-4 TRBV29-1 CSVEDPAKNIQYF TGCAGCGTTGAAGATCCAGCGAAAAACATTCAGTACTTC
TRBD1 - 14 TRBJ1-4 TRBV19 CASSTRDRDEKLFF TGTGCCAGTAGTACCCGGGACAGGGATGAAAAACTGTTTTTT
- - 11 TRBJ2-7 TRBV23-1 CASTSGYEQYF TGCGCCAGCACCTCGGGTTACGAGCAGTACTTC
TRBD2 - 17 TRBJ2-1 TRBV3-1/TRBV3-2 CASSQDYPGGLAGEQFF TGTGCCAGCAGCCAAGATTACCCTGGGGGACTAGCGGGGGAGCAGTTCTTC
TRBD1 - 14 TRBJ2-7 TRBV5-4 CASSLDRGRSEQYF TGTGCCAGCAGCTTAGACAGGGGGCGAAGCGAGCAGTACTTC
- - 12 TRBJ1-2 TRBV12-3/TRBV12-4 CASSFGGFGYTF TGTGCCAGCAGTTTCGGAGGGTTTGGCTACACCTTC
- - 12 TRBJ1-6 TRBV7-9 CASSLGGAPLHF TGTGCCAGCAGCTTAGGAGGGGCTCCCCTCCACTTT
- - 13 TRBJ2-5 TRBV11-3 CASSFLSRETQYF TGTGCCAGCAGCTTCCTGTCGCGTGAGACCCAGTACTTC
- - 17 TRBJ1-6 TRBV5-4 CASSLGVLASGQNPLHF TGTGCCAGCAGCTTGGGGGTTTTGGCAAGCGGGCAAAATCCCCTCCACTTT
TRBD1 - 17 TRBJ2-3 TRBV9 CASSAITRTGGTDTQYF TGTGCCAGCAGCGCGATCACACGGACAGGGGGTACAGATACGCAGTATTTT
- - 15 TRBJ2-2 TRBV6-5 CASSYVGRGAGELFF TGTGCCAGCAGTTACGTTGGACGTGGGGCCGGGGAGCTGTTTTTT
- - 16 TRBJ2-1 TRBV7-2 CASSLARVPPYNEQFF TGTGCCAGCAGCTTAGCGAGGGTCCCACCTTACAATGAGCAGTTCTTC
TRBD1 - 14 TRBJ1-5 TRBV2 CASSQQGEVQPQHF TGTGCCAGCAGTCAACAGGGGGAGGTTCAGCCCCAGCATTTT
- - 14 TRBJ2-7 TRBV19 CARAPGHPTYEQYF TGTGCCAGGGCCCCGGGACACCCGACCTACGAGCAGTACTTC
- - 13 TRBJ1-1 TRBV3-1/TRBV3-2 CASSGNSATEAFF TGTGCCAGCAGCGGTAATTCCGCCACTGAAGCTTTCTTT
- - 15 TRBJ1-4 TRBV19 CASSARTATNEKLFF TGTGCCAGTAGTGCCCGGACCGCAACTAATGAAAAACTGTTTTTT
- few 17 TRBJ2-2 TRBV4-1 CASSQDVPGTTAGELFF TGCGCCAGCAGCCAAGACGTCCCAGGGACAACTGCCGGGGAGCTGTTTTTT
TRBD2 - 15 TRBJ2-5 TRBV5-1 CASSITSGIGETQYF TGCGCCAGCAGCATAACTAGCGGGATAGGAGAGACCCAGTACTTC
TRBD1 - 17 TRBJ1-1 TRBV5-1 CASSLHERDRRNTEAFF TGCGCCAGCAGCCTTCACGAAAGGGACAGGAGGAACACTGAAGCTTTCTTT
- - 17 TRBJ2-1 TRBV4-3 CASSQEVSPSSYNEQFF TGCGCCAGCAGCCAAGAGGTTAGCCCGAGCTCCTACAATGAGCAGTTCTTC
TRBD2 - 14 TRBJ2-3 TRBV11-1 CASSLGLAIDTQYF TGTGCCAGCAGCTTGGGACTAGCGATAGATACGCAGTATTTT
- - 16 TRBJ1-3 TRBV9 CASSVGARTSGNTIYF TGTGCCAGCAGCGTAGGCGCCAGGACCTCTGGAAACACCATATATTTT
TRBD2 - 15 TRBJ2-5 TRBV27 CASSLLTSGQETQYF TGTGCCAGCAGTTTATTGACTAGCGGACAAGAGACCCAGTACTTC
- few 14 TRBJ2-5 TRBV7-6 CASSSRLNQETQYF TGTGCCAGCAGCTCGAGACTAAACCAAGAGACCCAGTACTTC
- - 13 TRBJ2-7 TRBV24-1 CATSDLLGNEQYF TGTGCCACCAGTGATTTACTCGGAAACGAGCAGTACTTC
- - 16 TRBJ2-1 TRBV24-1 CATSDTPQGYDNEQFF TGTGCCACCAGTGATACCCCTCAGGGATACGACAATGAGCAGTTCTTC
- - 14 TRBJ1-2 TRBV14 CASSQDRRVWGYTF TGTGCCAGCAGCCAAGATCGCAGGGTGTGGGGCTACACCTTC
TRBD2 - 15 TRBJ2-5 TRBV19 CASSIVLAGLETQYF TGTGCCAGTAGTATAGTCCTAGCGGGGTTAGAGACCCAGTACTTC
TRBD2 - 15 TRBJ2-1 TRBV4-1 CASSKGLAGLNEQFF TGCGCCAGCAGCAAGGGACTAGCGGGCCTCAATGAGCAGTTCTTC
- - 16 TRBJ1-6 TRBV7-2 CASSLRHGTYGSPLHF TGTGCCAGCAGCTTACGGCATGGGACGTATGGGTCACCCCTCCACTTT
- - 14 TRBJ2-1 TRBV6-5 CASRTDSSYNEQFF TGTGCCAGCAGGACAGATAGCTCCTACAATGAGCAGTTCTTC